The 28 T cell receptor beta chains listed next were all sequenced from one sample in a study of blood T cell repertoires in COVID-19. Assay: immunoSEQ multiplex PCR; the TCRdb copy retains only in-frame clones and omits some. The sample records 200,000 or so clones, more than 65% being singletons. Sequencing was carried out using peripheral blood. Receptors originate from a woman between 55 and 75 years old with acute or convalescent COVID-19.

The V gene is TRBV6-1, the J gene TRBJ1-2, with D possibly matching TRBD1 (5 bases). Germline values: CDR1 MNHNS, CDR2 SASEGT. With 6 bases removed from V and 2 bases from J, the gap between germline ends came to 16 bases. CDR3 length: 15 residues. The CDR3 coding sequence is TGTGCCAGCAGGACAGCTCTAGACTGGAACTATGGCTACACCTTC. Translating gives CASRTALDWNYGYTF.

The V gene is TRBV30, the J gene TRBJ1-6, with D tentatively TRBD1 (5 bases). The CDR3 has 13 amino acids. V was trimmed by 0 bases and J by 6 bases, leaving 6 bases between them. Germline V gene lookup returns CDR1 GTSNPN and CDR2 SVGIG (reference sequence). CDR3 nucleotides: TGTGCCTGGAGTGTACAGGCTAATTCACCCCTCCACTTT. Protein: CAWSVQANSPLHF.

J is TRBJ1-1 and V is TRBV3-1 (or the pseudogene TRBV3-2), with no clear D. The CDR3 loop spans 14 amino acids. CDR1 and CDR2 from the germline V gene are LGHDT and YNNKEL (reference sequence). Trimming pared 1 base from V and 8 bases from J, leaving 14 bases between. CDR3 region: CASSQAYEKLEAFF. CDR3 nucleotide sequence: TGTGCCAGCAGCCAAGCTTACGAGAAGCTAGAAGCTTTCTTT.

The CDR3 sequence is CASSADRAGTEAFF. The CDR3 DNA reads as TGTGCCAGCAGCGCAGACAGGGCGGGAACTGAAGCTTTCTTT. V gene TRBV7-9 combines with J gene TRBJ1-1; TRBD1 aligns across 7 bases. Germline CDR1 SEHNR, CDR2 FQNEAQ (reference sequence). V shed 5 bases and J 5 bases; nucleotides not matched to a gene: 8. This CDR3 has 14 residues.

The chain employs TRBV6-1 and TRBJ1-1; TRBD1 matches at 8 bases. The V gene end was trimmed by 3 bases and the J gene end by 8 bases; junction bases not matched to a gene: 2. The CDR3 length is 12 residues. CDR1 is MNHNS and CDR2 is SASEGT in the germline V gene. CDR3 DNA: TGTGCCAGCAGTGATAGGACAGGGGAAGCTTTCTTT. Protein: CASSDRTGEAFF.

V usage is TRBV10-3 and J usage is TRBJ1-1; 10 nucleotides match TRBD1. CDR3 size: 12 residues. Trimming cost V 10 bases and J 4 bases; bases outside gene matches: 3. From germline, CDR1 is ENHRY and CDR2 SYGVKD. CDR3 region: CATGTGVTEAFF. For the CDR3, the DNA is TGTGCCACAGGGACAGGGGTCACTGAAGCTTTCTTT.

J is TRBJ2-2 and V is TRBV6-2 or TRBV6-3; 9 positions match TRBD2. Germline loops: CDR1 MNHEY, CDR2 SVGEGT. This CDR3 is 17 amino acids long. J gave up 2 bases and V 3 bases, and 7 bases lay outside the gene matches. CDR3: CASSYASGEANTGELFF. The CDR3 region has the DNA TGTGCCAGCAGTTATGCTAGCGGGGAGGCAAACACCGGGGAGCTGTTTTTT.

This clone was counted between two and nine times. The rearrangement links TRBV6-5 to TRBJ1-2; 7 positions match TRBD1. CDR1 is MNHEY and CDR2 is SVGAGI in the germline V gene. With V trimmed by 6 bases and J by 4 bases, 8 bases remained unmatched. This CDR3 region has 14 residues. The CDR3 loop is CASRNRGGLYGYTF. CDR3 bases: TGTGCCAGCAGGAACAGGGGTGGCCTCTATGGCTACACCTTC.

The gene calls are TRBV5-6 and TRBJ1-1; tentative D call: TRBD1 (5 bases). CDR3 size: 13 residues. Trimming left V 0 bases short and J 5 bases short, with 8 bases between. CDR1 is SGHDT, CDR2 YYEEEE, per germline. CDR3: CASSLAGETEAFF. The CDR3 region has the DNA TGTGCCAGCAGCTTGGCGGGGGAAACTGAAGCTTTCTTT. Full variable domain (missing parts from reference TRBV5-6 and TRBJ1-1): DAGVTQSPTHLIKTRGQQVTLRCSPKSGHDTVSWYQQALGQGPQFIFQYYEEEERQRGNFPDRFSGHQFPNYSSELNVNALLLGDSALYLCASSLAGETEAFFGQGTRLTVV.

DNA of the CDR3: TGTGCCAGCAGTTTAAGGGCGGGGGCTCCCTACGAGCAGTACTTC. This gives the protein CASSLRAGAPYEQYF. The chain is built from TRBV27 and TRBJ2-7, with D tentatively TRBD2 (7 bases). This CDR3 comprises 15 residues. Germline CDR1 reads MNHEY; CDR2 reads SMNVEV (reference sequence). V was clipped by 2 bases and J by 2 bases, with 13 bases between them.

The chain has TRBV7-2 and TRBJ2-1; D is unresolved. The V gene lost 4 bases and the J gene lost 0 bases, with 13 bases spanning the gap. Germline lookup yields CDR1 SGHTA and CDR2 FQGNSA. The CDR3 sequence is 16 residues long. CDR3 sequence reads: CASSSTLASSYNEQFF. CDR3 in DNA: TGTGCCAGCAGCTCCACATTGGCAAGCTCCTACAATGAGCAGTTCTTC. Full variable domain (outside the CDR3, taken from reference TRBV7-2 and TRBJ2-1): GAGVSQSPSNKVTEKGKDVELRCDPISGHTALYWYRQSLGQGLEFLIYFQGNSAPDKSGLPSDRFSAERTGGSVSTLTIQRTQQEDSAVYLCASSSTLASSYNEQFFGPGTRLTVL.

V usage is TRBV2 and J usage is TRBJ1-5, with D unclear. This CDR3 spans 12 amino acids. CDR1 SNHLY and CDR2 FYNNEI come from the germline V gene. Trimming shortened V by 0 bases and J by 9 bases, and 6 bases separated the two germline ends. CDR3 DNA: TGTGCCAGCAGTGAAGCGATGAGGCCCCAGCATTTT. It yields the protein CASSEAMRPQHF.

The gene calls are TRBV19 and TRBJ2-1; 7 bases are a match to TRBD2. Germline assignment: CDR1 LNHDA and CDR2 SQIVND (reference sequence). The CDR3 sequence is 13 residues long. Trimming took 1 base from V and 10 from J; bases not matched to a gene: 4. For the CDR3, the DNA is TGTGCCAGTAGTATAGCCCCGCGGGGGGAGCAGTTCTTC. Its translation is CASSIAPRGEQFF.

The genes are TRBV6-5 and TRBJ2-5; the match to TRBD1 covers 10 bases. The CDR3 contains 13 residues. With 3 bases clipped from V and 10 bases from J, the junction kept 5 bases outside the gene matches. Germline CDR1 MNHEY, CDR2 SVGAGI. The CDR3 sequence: CASSYGGQGNQYF. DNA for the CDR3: TGTGCCAGCAGTTATGGGGGACAGGGGAACCAGTACTTC.

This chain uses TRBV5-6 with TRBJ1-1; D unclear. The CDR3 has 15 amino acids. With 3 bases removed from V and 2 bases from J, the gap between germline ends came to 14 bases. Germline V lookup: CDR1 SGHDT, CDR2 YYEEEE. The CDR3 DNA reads TGTGCCAGCAGCTCTAGTTTGACGGTAAACACTGAAGCTTTCTTT. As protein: CASSSSLTVNTEAFF.

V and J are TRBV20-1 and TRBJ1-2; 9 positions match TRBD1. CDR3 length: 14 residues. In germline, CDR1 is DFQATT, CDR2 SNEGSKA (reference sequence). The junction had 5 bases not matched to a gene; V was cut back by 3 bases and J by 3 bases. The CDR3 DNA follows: TGCAGTGCTAGTCGGGGACAGGGCTACTATGGCTACACCTTC. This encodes CSASRGQGYYGYTF.

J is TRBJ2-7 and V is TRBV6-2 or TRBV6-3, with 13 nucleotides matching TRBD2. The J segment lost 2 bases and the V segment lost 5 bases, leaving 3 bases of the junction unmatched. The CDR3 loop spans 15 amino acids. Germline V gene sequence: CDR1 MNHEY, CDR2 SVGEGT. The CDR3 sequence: CASSPGLAGAYEQYF. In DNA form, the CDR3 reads TGTGCCAGCAGTCCCGGACTAGCGGGGGCCTACGAGCAGTACTTC.

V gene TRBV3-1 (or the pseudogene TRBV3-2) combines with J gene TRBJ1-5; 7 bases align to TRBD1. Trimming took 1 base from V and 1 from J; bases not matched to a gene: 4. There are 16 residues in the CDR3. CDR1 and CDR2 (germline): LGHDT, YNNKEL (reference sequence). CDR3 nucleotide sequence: TGTGCCAGCAGCCAAGGGGCGGGACAGAGCAATCAGCCCCAGCATTTT. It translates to CASSQGAGQSNQPQHF.

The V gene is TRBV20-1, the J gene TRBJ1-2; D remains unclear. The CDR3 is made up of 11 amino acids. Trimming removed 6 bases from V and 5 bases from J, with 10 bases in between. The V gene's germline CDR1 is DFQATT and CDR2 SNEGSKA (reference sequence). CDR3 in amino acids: CSAPQLYGYTF. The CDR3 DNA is TGCAGTGCCCCTCAGTTGTATGGCTACACCTTC.

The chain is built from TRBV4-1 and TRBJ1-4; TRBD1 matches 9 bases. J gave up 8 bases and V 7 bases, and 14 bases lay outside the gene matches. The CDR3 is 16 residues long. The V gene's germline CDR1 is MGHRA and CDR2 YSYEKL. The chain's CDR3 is CASNSGQGPSREKLFF. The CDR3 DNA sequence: TGCGCCAGCAACTCGGGACAGGGCCCTTCTCGGGAAAAACTGTTTTTT.

CDR3: CASSQAGGNRGFF. The DNA for the CDR3 is TGTGCCAGCAGCCAAGCTGGAGGGAACCGCGGTTTCTTT. This chain uses TRBV3-1 (or the pseudogene TRBV3-2) with TRBJ1-1; D unclear. Germline loops: CDR1 LGHDT, CDR2 YNNKEL (reference sequence). The CDR3 contains 13 residues. Trimming took off 1 base at V and 13 bases at J, with 16 bases between the two ends.

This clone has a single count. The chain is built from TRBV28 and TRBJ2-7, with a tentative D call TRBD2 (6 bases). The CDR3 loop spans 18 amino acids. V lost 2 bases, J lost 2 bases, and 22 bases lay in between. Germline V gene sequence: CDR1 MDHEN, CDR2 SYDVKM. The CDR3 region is CASSLAGTRGTSTYEQYF. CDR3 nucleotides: TGTGCCAGCAGTTTAGCGGGCACAAGAGGGACTTCGACCTACGAGCAGTACTTC.

The CDR3 DNA follows: TGTGCCAGCAGAGGGACTAGCGGGGGTACCGGGGAGCTGTTTTTT. Translated: CASRGTSGGTGELFF. The chain carries TRBV28 and TRBJ2-2, with 14 bases lining up with TRBD2. CDR3 size: 15 residues. Germline CDR1 is MDHEN and CDR2 is SYDVKM. Trimming cost V 6 bases and J 5 bases; bases outside gene matches: 2. Full variable domain (remainder filled in from reference TRBV28 and TRBJ2-2): DVKVTQSSRYLVKRTGEKVFLECVQDMDHENMFWYRQDPGLGLRLIYFSYDVKMKEKGDIPEGYSVSREKKERFSLILESASTNQTSMYLCASRGTSGGTGELFFGEGSRLTVL.

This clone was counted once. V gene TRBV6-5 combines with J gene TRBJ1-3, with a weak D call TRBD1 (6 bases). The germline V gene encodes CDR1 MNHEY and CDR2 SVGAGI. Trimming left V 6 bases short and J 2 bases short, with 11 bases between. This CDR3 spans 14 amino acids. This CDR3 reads CASRRTATGNTIYF. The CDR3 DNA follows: TGTGCCAGCAGAAGGACAGCCACTGGAAACACCATATATTTT.

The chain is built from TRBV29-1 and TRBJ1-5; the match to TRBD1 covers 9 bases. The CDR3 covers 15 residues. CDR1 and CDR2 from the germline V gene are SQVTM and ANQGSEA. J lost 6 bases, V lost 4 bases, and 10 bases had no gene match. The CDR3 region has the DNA TGCAGCGTTGTAATAGGGGGACAGGGCGGTCAGCCCCAGCATTTT. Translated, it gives CSVVIGGQGGQPQHF.

The CDR3: CASSAQIQGAGYGYTF. For the CDR3, the DNA is TGTGCCAGCAGTGCCCAGATACAGGGGGCTGGCTATGGCTACACCTTC. V usage is TRBV28 and J usage is TRBJ1-2; 9 nucleotides agree with TRBD1. V dropped 5 bases and J dropped 4; count of bases not matched to a gene: 11. CDR1 is MDHEN, CDR2 SYDVKM, per germline. The CDR3 spans 16 residues.

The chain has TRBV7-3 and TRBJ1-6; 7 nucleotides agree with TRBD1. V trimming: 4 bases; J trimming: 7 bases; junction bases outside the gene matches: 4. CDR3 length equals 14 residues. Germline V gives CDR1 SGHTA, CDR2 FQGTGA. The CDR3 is CASSSGQQNSPLHF. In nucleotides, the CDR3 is TGTGCCAGCAGCTCGGGACAGCAAAATTCACCCCTCCACTTT.

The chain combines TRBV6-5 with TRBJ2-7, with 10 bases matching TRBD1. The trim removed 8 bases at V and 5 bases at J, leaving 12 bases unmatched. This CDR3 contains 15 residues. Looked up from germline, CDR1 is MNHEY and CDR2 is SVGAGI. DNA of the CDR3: TGTGCCAGCGCACCGAGAGCCGGGACAGGGGACGAGCAGTACTTC. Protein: CASAPRAGTGDEQYF.